This entry lists 20 T cell receptor beta chains sequenced from one sample in a study of CDR3 diversity in severe acne. Using its own MiXCR run on the PCR reads, TCRdb lists one record per CDR3 protein. The data hold around 85,000 distinct CDR3 sequences, with about 49% observed a single time. Sequenced input: blood. Receptors originate from a male donor with severe acne vulgaris.

The sample holds a few counts of this clonotype. This chain connects TRBV19 to TRBJ2-2; D perhaps matches TRBD1 (6 bases). Per germline, CDR1 LNHDA and CDR2 SQIVND (reference sequence). V dropped 6 bases and J dropped 6 bases, with 17 bases sitting between them. The CDR3 sequence is 15 residues long. CDR3 in amino acids: CASSRQASSAGELFF. CDR3 DNA: TGTGCCAGTAGCCGACAGGCTTCATCCGCCGGGGAGCTGTTTTTT.

A single count supports this clonotype. The V call is TRBV7-6, the J call TRBJ1-5; no firm D call. The CDR3 is 13 amino acids. V lost 1 base to trimming and J lost 3 bases, with 4 bases between them. Per the germline V gene, CDR1 is SGHVS and CDR2 is FNYEAQ. As DNA, the CDR3 is TGTGCCAGCAGCTTAGTTGTCAATCAGCCCCAGCATTTT. Protein sequence: CASSLVVNQPQHF.

The chain joins TRBV20-1 to TRBJ2-7; TRBD1 matches 11 bases. This CDR3 contains 13 residues. The J segment lost 8 bases and the V segment lost 3 bases, leaving 6 bases of the junction unmatched. Germline V gene data show CDR1 as DFQATT and CDR2 as SNEGSKA (reference sequence). The CDR3 sequence: CSASRDRGKKQYF. CDR3 nucleotide sequence: TGCAGTGCTAGTCGGGACAGGGGGAAAAAGCAGTACTTC.

Regarding this clonotype: Being one base from a much bigger clone, this may be a read error. The V gene is TRBV20-1, the J gene TRBJ1-2; D remains unclear. The V gene's germline CDR1 is DFQATT and CDR2 SNEGSKA (reference sequence). V lost 3 bases and J lost 9, with 17 bases in between. The CDR3 is made up of 13 amino acids. The CDR3 region has the DNA TGCAGTGCTAGTGATCCCCGTTCTGGAAGCTACACCTTC. Its protein product is CSASDPRSGSYTF.

This clonotype was seen many times. This may be a read error, as it is one base from a much larger clone. The chain is built from TRBV20-1 and TRBJ2-1; 11 positions agree with TRBD2. In germline, CDR1 is DFQATT, CDR2 SNEGSKA (reference sequence). Trimming removed 5 bases from V and 8 bases from J; junction bases left unmatched: 8. CDR3 length: 14 amino acids. The CDR3 sequence is CSAGVLAGVYEQFF. The DNA for the CDR3 is TGCAGTGCTGGTGTACTAGCGGGAGTCTATGAGCAGTTCTTC.

V usage is TRBV2 and J usage is TRBJ2-7; the D gene is possibly TRBD2 (6 bases). CDR1 and CDR2 (germline): SNHLY, FYNNEI. The CDR3 sequence is 13 residues long. The V and J ends lost 3 bases and 1 base respectively, with 7 bases between them. The CDR3 bases are TGTGCCAGCAGTGAGGAGGGGTCCTACGAGCAGTACTTC. It specifies CASSEEGSYEQYF.

The chain links TRBV20-1 to TRBJ2-5; no reliable D call. This CDR3 spans 12 amino acids. V dropped 3 bases and J dropped 5 bases, with 10 bases sitting between them. Germline lookup yields CDR1 DFQATT and CDR2 SNEGSKA (reference sequence). Here the CDR3 DNA reads TGCAGTGCTAGTCTTTTGCGGGAGACCCAGTACTTC. It translates to CSASLLRETQYF.

Comment on this clonotype: A single base separates this from a much larger clone, so it may be a read error. The chain is built from TRBV4-1 and TRBJ1-6; D is perhaps TRBD1 (5 bases). V lost 0 bases and J lost 8, with 11 bases in between. CDR1 is MGHRA and CDR2 is YSYEKL in the germline V gene. This CDR3 has 15 amino acids. CDR3 bases: TGCGCCAGCAGCCAAGAAGAGGGGACTGATTCACCCCTCCACTTT. This codes for CASSQEEGTDSPLHF.

The chain combines TRBV12-5 with TRBJ2-7; D is undetermined. The CDR3 is 14 residues long. Trimming took off 1 base at V and 1 base at J, with 8 bases between the two ends. The germline V gene has CDR1 LGHNT and CDR2 FRNRAP. The CDR3: CASGLGTVSYEQYF. CDR3 nucleotide sequence: TGTGCTAGTGGTTTGGGGACGGTGTCCTACGAGCAGTACTTC.

This clonotype was detected ten times or more. The J gene is TRBJ2-7, the V gene TRBV19, with 9 bases fitting TRBD2. The CDR3 contains 16 residues. V dropped 4 bases and J dropped 3; count of bases not matched to a gene: 10. Germline V CDR1 and CDR2: LNHDA, SQIVND (reference sequence). CDR3 nucleotides: TGTGCCAGTAGTAAGGGTATTAGCGGGAGTGTCTACGAGCAGTACTTC. This encodes CASSKGISGSVYEQYF. Drawing the rest from reference TRBV19 and TRBJ2-7, the complete variable domain is DGGITQSPKYLFRKEGQNVTLSCEQNLNHDAMYWYRQDPGQGLRLIYYSQIVNDFQKGDIAEGYSVSREKKESFPLTVTSAQKNPTAFYLCASSKGISGSVYEQYFGPGTRLTVT.

This clonotype was seen a few times. This chain uses TRBV10-3 with TRBJ1-1; D possibly corresponds to TRBD1 (6 bases). Germline CDR1 reads ENHRY; CDR2 reads SYGVKD. The CDR3 is 12 residues long. Trimming took 0 bases from V and 7 from J, leaving 6 bases between them. The DNA of the CDR3 is TGTGCCATCAGTGAGTCGGACAGTGAAGCTTTCTTT. Translating it yields CAISESDSEAFF.

About this clonotype itself: This may be a read error: a much more frequent sequence differs by one nucleotide. This chain joins TRBV5-1 and TRBJ2-7; 10 bases map to TRBD2. The CDR3 totals 19 residues. J was trimmed by 2 bases and V by 2 bases; bases with no gene match: 16. Germline-derived CDR1 and CDR2 are SGHRS and YFSETQ. CDR3 loop: CASSFLISSGRVQPYEQYF. In nucleotides, the CDR3 is TGCGCCAGCAGCTTTCTTATCTCTAGCGGGAGAGTCCAACCCTACGAGCAGTACTTC. The variable domain in full, completed from reference TRBV5-1 and TRBJ2-7, reads KAGVTQTPRYLIKTRGQQVTLSCSPISGHRSVSWYQQTPGQGLQFLFEYFSETQRNKGNFPGRFSGRQFSNSRSEMNVSTLELGDSALYLCASSFLISSGRVQPYEQYFGPGTRLTVT.

This clonotype was seen ten or more times. The chain carries TRBV10-2 and TRBJ2-2; 10 bases align to TRBD1. The CDR3 consists of 13 residues. V was pared by 7 bases and J by 7 bases, with 3 bases of the junction left unmatched. Germline CDR1 reads WSHSY; CDR2 reads SAAADI. As DNA, the CDR3 is TGCGCCAGCATGACAGGGGGCCACGGGGAGCTGTTTTTT. Amino acids: CASMTGGHGELFF.

This rearrangement joins TRBV4-2 to TRBJ1-3, with 10 bases matching TRBD1. The CDR3 runs to 18 residues. Germline CDR1 is LGHNA and CDR2 is YNFKEQ. Trimming cost V 1 base and J 6 bases; bases outside gene matches: 12. This CDR3 reads CASSQVLTGTGVENTIYF. The CDR3 nucleotides are TGTGCCAGCAGCCAAGTCTTAACCGGGACAGGGGTGGAAAACACCATATATTTT.

V usage is TRBV24-1 and J usage is TRBJ2-7; D remains unclear. V shed 5 bases and J shed 5 bases, with 12 bases lying between them. The CDR3 length is 13 residues. CDR1 and CDR2 from the germline V gene are KGHDR and SFDVKD. The CDR3 reads CATSVVSHNEQYF. The CDR3 nucleotides read TGTGCCACCAGTGTAGTCAGTCACAACGAGCAGTACTTC.

Notes on this clonotype: A much larger clone lies a single base off, so this may be a read error. The chain carries TRBV12-3 or TRBV12-4 and TRBJ1-6; D may be TRBD1 (5 bases). The CDR3 is 15 residues long. The DNA for the CDR3 is TGTGTCAGCAGTTTATCCGGCAGGGCTGGGTCACCCCTCCACTTT. It is translated as CVSSLSGRAGSPLHF.

This clonotype has only a few counts. The chain joins TRBV9 to TRBJ1-2; D remains unclear. V was shortened by 4 bases and J by 13 bases, with 20 bases between the two germline ends. This CDR3 has 13 residues. CDR1 is SGDLS, CDR2 YYNGEE, per germline. Written as DNA, the CDR3 is TGTGCCAGCAGCCCCCAGTCATCACCCGCCCTCACCTTC. It encodes CASSPQSSPALTF.

Concerning this clonotype itself: The conserved closing phenylalanine or tryptophan is absent in this CDR3, likely reflecting a read error. The rearrangement links TRBV6-5 to TRBJ1-5; a weak D match, TRBD1 (5 bases). The V end was cut by 7 bases, the J end by 2 bases, with 6 bases between. The germline gives CDR1 MNHEY, CDR2 SVGAGI. The CDR3 totals 12 residues. The CDR3 region is CASKTGNQPQHS. The CDR3 DNA reads as TGTGCCAGCAAGACAGGCAATCAGCCCCAGCATTCT.

By sample share, this clonotype is medium-sized. The V and J genes are TRBV5-1 and TRBJ1-6; D might be TRBD1 (5 bases). The CDR3 has 13 residues. Germline loops: CDR1 SGHRS, CDR2 YFSETQ. V was pared by 2 bases and J by 9 bases, with 9 bases between. CDR3 DNA sequence: TGCGCCAGCAGCTTAGGGGTGGGTTCACCCCTCCACTTT. Its protein is CASSLGVGSPLHF.

On this clonotype: A read error may be the cause here, since a much bigger clone is one base away. V and J are TRBV20-1 and TRBJ1-1; D might be TRBD1 (5 bases). Germline V CDR1 and CDR2: DFQATT, SNEGSKA (reference sequence). The CDR3 length is 13 residues. CDR3 coding DNA: TGCGGTGCTAGAGGAGACAGGAACACTGAAGCTTTCTTT. Translation gives CGARGDRNTEAFF.